One and the same sample provided the 7 T cell receptor beta chains below, sequenced in a study of PD-L1 blockade in urothelial cancer. The method was immunoSEQ multiplex PCR; TCRdb's version includes in-frame clones alone and lacks a portion of them. This table has tens of thousands of clones, 65% to 85% appearing once. The time point denotes: pretreatment peripheral blood. This specimen consisted of PBMCs, obtained around atezolizumab (anti-PD-L1) treatment. The receptors were sampled from a woman aged 70 to 79 with urothelial cancer.

The chain carries TRBV18 and TRBJ1-1, with D uncertain. CDR3 length equals 13 residues. Trimming removed 5 bases from V and 1 base from J, with 8 bases in between. Germline-derived CDR1 and CDR2 are KGHSH and LQKENI. The CDR3 protein is CASSEHKNTEAFF. CDR3 DNA sequence: TGTGCCAGCTCAGAACACAAGAACACTGAAGCTTTCTTT.

This clone was seen only a few times. The chain joins TRBV2 to TRBJ1-1; D remains unclear. The CDR3 runs 13 residues. Deletions cut 9 bases from V and 1 base from J, with 12 bases between. Germline CDR1 and CDR2: SNHLY and FYNNEI. The CDR3: CARAREPNTEAFF. CDR3 DNA sequence: TGTGCCAGAGCCCGAGAGCCGAACACTGAAGCTTTCTTT.

V is TRBV4-2 and J is TRBJ2-5; 13 bases match TRBD2. This CDR3 contains 19 residues. The V gene end was trimmed by 7 bases and the J gene end by 5 bases; junction bases not matched to a gene: 19. Germline assignment: CDR1 LGHNA and CDR2 YNFKEQ. The CDR3 spells CASTPGLAGEVGSEETQYF. CDR3 coding DNA: TGTGCCAGCACCCCTGGACTAGCGGGAGAGGTGGGGTCCGAGGAGACCCAGTACTTC.

The chain employs TRBV18 and TRBJ2-7; 9 positions match TRBD1. Germline V gene data show CDR1 as KGHSH and CDR2 as LQKENI. The trim removed 3 bases at V and 5 bases at J, leaving 2 bases unmatched. CDR3 length: 13 residues. CDR3 bases: TGTGCCAGCTCACCGCGGACAGGGGACGAGCAGTACTTC. Translation gives CASSPRTGDEQYF.

This clone was recorded once. The V call is TRBV6-6, the J call TRBJ1-3; perhaps TRBD1 as D (5 bases). Germline values: CDR1 MNHNY, CDR2 SVGAGI (reference sequence). The length of the CDR3 is 16 residues. The V end lost 0 bases, the J end lost 0 bases, and 9 bases lay between the germline ends. Written as DNA, the CDR3 is TGTGCCAGCAGTTACTCGGGGCCGAACTCTGGAAACACCATATATTTT. This translates into CASSYSGPNSGNTIYF.

In its sample, this clone was seen once. This chain links TRBV2 with TRBJ2-7, with 9 bases matching TRBD2. Germline trimming cut 10 bases from V and 4 bases from J; bases unmatched to any gene: 14. Germline CDR1 is SNHLY and CDR2 is FYNNEI. The CDR3 runs to 15 residues. The CDR3 DNA sequence: TGTGCCACCGGCAGAGGGCTAGCGGGATCGTACGAGCAGTACTTC. Its translation: CATGRGLAGSYEQYF.

The chain employs TRBV4-2 and TRBJ2-5; 9 bases fit TRBD2. J gave up 2 bases and V 4 bases, and 5 bases lay outside the gene matches. CDR3 length: 15 residues. Germline loops: CDR1 LGHNA, CDR2 YNFKEQ. The DNA for the CDR3 is TGTGCCAGCAGCCTTTCCGCGGGAGGGCAAGAGACCCAGTACTTC. It is translated as CASSLSAGGQETQYF.